The TCR beta chain described here comes from a study of T cell changes during pregnancy in multiple sclerosis. Method: immunoSEQ multiplex PCR; TCRdb's copy keeps in-frame clones and lacks some. The repertoire holds tens of thousands of clones, 85% to 95% seen once, with roughly 3% in the top ten. The CDR3 length is 16 residues. V shed 2 bases, J shed 2 bases, and the junction held 5 bases outside the gene matches. Germline CDR1 reads SGHAT; CDR2 reads FQNNGV. This sample comprised peripheral blood, obtained in the third trimester of pregnancy. The gene calls are TRBV11-2 and TRBJ2-3, with TRBD2 matching over 9 bases. The TCR originated in a female donor in good health, enrolled as a control in a pregnancy study. The CDR3 DNA reads as TGTGCCAGCAGCTTAACCCTAGCGGGGATCACAGATACGCAGTATTTT. Protein: CASSLTLAGITDTQYF.